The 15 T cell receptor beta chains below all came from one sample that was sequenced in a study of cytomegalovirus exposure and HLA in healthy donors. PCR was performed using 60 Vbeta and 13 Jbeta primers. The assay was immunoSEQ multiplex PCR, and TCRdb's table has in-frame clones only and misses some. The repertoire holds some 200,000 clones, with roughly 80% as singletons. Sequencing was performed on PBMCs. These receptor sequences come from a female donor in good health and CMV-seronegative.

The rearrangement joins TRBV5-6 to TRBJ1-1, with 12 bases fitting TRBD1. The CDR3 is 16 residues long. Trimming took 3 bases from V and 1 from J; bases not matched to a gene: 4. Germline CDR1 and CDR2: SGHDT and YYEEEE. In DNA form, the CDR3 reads TGTGCCAGCAGCTGGGACAGGGGGCCCTCGAACACTGAAGCTTTCTTT. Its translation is CASSWDRGPSNTEAFF.

The CDR3 DNA follows: TGCGCCAGCAGCCCAACTAGCGGGAGGGCAGATACGCAGTATTTT. It encodes CASSPTSGRADTQYF. The V call is TRBV4-1, the J call TRBJ2-3; 13 nucleotides match TRBD2. Per germline, CDR1 MGHRA and CDR2 YSYEKL. This CDR3 has 15 residues. The ends lost 4 bases at V and 4 bases at J; junction bases unmatched: 2.

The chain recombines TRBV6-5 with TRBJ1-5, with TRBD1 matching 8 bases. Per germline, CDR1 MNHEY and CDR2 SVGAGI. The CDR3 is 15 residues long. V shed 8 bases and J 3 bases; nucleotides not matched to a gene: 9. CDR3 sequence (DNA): TGTGCCAGCGGAACTGACAGGGGTCCCAATCAGCCCCAGCATTTT. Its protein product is CASGTDRGPNQPQHF.

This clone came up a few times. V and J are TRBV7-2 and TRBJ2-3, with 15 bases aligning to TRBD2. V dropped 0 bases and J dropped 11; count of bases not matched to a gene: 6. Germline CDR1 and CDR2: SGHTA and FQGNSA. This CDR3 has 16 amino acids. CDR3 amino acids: CASSLAGTSGGWVQYF. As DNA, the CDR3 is TGTGCCAGCAGCTTAGCTGGGACTAGCGGGGGGTGGGTGCAGTATTTT. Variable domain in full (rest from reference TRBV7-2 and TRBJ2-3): GAGVSQSPSNKVTEKGKDVELRCDPISGHTALYWYRQSLGQGLEFLIYFQGNSAPDKSGLPSDRFSAERTGGSVSTLTIQRTQQEDSAVYLCASSLAGTSGGWVQYFGPGTRLTVL.

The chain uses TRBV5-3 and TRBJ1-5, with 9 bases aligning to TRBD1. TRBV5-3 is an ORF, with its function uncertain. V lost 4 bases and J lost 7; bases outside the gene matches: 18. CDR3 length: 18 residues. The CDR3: CARSPDGTGNICLQPQHF. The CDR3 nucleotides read TGTGCCAGAAGCCCCGACGGGACAGGGAATATCTGTCTGCAGCCCCAGCATTTT.

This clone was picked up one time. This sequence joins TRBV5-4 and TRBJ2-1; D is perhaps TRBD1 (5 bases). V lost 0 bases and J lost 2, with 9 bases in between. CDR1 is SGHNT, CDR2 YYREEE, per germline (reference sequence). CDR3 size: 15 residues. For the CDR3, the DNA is TGTGCCAGCAGCTTGGATCAGGGCACCTACAATGAGCAGTTCTTC. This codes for CASSLDQGTYNEQFF.

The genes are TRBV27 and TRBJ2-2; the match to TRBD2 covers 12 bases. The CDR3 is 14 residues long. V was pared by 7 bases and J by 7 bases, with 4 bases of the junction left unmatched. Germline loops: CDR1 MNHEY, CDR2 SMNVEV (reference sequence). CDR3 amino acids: CASTSGLAGGELFF. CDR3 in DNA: TGTGCCAGCACCTCGGGACTAGCGGGCGGGGAGCTGTTTTTT.

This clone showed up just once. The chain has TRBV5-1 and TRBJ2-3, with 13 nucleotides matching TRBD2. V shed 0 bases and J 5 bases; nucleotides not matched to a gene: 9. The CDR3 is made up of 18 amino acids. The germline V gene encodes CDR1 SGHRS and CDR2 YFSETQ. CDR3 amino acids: CASSLGMRTSGGGDTQYF. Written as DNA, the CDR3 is TGCGCCAGCAGCTTGGGGATGAGGACTAGCGGGGGTGGAGATACGCAGTATTTT.

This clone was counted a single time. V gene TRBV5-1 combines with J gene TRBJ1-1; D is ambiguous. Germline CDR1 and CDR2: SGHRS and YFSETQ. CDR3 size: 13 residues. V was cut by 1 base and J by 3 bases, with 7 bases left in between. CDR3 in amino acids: CASSLRRDTEAFF. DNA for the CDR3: TGCGCCAGCAGCTTGAGGCGGGACACTGAAGCTTTCTTT.

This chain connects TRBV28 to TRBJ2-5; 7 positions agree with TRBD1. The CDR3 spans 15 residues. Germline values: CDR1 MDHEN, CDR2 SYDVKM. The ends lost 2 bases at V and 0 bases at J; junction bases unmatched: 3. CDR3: CASSLDRAYQETQYF. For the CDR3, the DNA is TGTGCCAGCAGTTTAGACAGGGCGTACCAAGAGACCCAGTACTTC.

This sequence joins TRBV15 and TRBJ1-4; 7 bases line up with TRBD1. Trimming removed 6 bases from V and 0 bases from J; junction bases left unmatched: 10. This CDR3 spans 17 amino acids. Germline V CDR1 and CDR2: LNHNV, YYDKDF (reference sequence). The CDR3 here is CATRDRGGLATNEKLFF. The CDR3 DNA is TGTGCCACCAGGGACAGAGGGGGCCTTGCAACTAATGAAAAACTGTTTTTT. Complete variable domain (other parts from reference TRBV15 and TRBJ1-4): DAMVIQNPRYQVTQFGKPVTLSCSQTLNHNVMYWYQQKSSQAPKLLFHYYDKDFNNEADTPDNFQSRRPNTSFCFLDIRSPGLGDTAMYLCATRDRGGLATNEKLFFGSGTQLSVL.

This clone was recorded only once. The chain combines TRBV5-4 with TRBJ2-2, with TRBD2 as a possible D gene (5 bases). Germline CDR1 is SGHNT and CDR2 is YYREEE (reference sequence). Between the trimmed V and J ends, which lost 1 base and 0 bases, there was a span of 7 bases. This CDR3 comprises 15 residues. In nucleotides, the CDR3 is TGTGCCAGCAGCTTGCGGACTGCGAACACCGGGGAGCTGTTTTTT. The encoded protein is CASSLRTANTGELFF. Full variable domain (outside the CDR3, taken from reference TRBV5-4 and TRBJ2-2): ETGVTQSPTHLIKTRGQQVTLRCSSQSGHNTVSWYQQALGQGPQFIFQYYREEENGRGNFPPRFSGLQFPNYSSELNVNALELDDSALYLCASSLRTANTGELFFGEGSRLTVL.

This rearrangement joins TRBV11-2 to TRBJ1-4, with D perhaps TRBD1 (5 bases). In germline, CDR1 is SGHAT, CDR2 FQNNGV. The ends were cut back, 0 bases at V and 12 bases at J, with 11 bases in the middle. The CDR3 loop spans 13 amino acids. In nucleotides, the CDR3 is TGTGCCAGCAGCTTAGACGAGGAAGGGGAACTGTTTTTT. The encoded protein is CASSLDEEGELFF.

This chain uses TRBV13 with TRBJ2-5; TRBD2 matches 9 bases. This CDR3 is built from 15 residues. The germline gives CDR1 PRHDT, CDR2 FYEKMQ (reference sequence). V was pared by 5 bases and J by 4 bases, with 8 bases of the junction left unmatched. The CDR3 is CASSGAGGPLETQYF. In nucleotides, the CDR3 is TGTGCCAGCAGCGGGGCGGGAGGGCCCTTAGAGACCCAGTACTTC.

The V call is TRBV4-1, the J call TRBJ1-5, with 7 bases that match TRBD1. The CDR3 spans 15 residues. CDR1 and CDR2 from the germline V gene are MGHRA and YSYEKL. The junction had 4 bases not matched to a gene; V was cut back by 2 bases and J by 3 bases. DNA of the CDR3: TGCGCCAGCAGCCAACCCGACAGGGACAATCAGCCCCAGCATTTT. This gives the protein CASSQPDRDNQPQHF.